The rows below give T cell receptor beta chains drawn from one sample of a study of shared clonotypes between healthy human individuals. The assay was immunoSEQ multiplex PCR, and TCRdb's table has in-frame clones only and misses some. The sample holds about 2.4 million clones, over 85% seen once. Sample: naive CD4+ T cells from PBMCs. These receptors all come from a young man in good health. Some clones in this sample may be carry-over from other donors' samples. The CDR3 runs from the conserved cysteine through the conserved F or W. The order of the fields is V gene, J gene, CDR3 protein.

TRBV2	TRBJ1-2	CASSEWQASLSGYTF
TRBV28	TRBJ1-5	CASSLKQAVNQPQHF
TRBV27	TRBJ2-1	CASIERSSSYNEQFF
TRBV29-1	TRBJ2-1	CSVGPKAYNEQFF
TRBV19	TRBJ2-7	CASSSTGTSYEQYF
TRBV28	TRBJ1-5	CASRRQLNQPQHF
TRBV6-1	TRBJ1-2	CASSEGPGDGYGYTF
TRBV6-6	TRBJ2-7	CASSFDESNEQYF
TRBV7-9	TRBJ2-1	CASSQSGRLVYNEQFF
TRBV2	TRBJ1-5	CASSAGNIYQPQHF
TRBV9	TRBJ1-2	CASSVRPGLGYGYTF
TRBV6-5	TRBJ2-7	CASSSPGGYEQYF
TRBV5-8	TRBJ1-3	CATGRQGSGNTIYF
TRBV7-2	TRBJ2-7	CASSLTRERWSYEQYF
TRBV28	TRBJ2-2	CATVTETKNTGELFF
TRBV4-1	TRBJ2-1	CASSQLLAGTMGLNEQFF
TRBV10-2	TRBJ1-4	CASRSGVGATNEKLFF
TRBV19	TRBJ1-1	CASNAPSTEAFF
TRBV5-4	TRBJ2-7	CASSLPRDGPYEQYF
TRBV2	TRBJ2-3	CAIGTSGTDTQYF
TRBV2	TRBJ2-5	CASSSDGLQETQYF
TRBV5-6	NA	CASSWGHPHEQYF
TRBV5-6	TRBJ2-4	CASSFARNIQYF
TRBV5-6	TRBJ2-2	CASSLGALVPSGGELFF
TRBV27	TRBJ2-1	CASSPDPGTFSYNEQFF
TRBV19	TRBJ2-7	CASSIGGSGYEQYF
TRBV5-1	TRBJ1-2	CASSLTANYGYTF
TRBV9	TRBJ1-5	CASSLLNQPQHF
TRBV9	TRBJ1-1	CASSVAGGAPSEAFF
TRBV25-1	TRBJ2-1	CASSEPSGRELYNEQFF
TRBV28	TRBJ1-5	CASQTGSSNQPQHF
TRBV5-1	TRBJ1-2	CASSPEGGNVFGYTF
TRBV7-9	TRBJ2-2	CASTEDRGVSTGELFF
TRBV9	TRBJ2-5	CASSIRQVSTETQYF
TRBV5-6	TRBJ1-4	CASSLRAPANEKLFF
TRBV5-1	TRBJ2-2	CASSLVRGKNTGELFF
TRBV28	TRBJ1-5	CASSLSGQKYSNQPQHF
TRBV6-5	TRBJ1-2	CASSYSKGSWTYTF
TRBV7-9	TRBJ1-1	CASSATENTEAFF
TRBV6-5	TRBJ2-3	CASSYGRGRAGTQYF
TRBV2	TRBJ2-1	CASSGQFGQFF
TRBV10-1	TRBJ2-7	CASSDQGAVYEQYF
TRBV10-3	TRBJ2-2	CAISLSSGRANTGELFF
TRBV4-3	TRBJ2-3	CASSPTPGTDTQYF
TRBV7-9	TRBJ1-2	CASNFVDIHYTF
TRBV9	TRBJ2-3	CASSVRQGGDTQYF
TRBV18	TRBJ1-1	CASSPKQVMNTGAFF
TRBV7-3	TRBJ2-5	CASSPGPGLAGQETQYF
TRBV9	TRBJ2-5	CASSVRGGQETQYF
TRBV7-9	TRBJ1-1	CASSASTGATAVFF
TRBV7-7	TRBJ2-1	CASSLGRGGTQAGGEQFF
TRBV6-1	TRBJ2-1	CASSEGIRLYEQFF
TRBV11-2	TRBJ2-7	CASSPAGAGSYEQYF
TRBV6-1	TRBJ1-1	CASSSDRDTAEAFF
TRBV7-9	TRBJ2-5	CASSLVQDSKTQYF
TRBV27	TRBJ1-1	CASSLSLNTEAFF
TRBV5-8	TRBJ2-5	CASSSGLAGIRYF